These 10 T cell receptor beta chains were sequenced from one sample in a study of blood T cell repertoires in COVID-19. TCRdb keeps only in-frame clones here, not all; method: immunoSEQ multiplex PCR. The table has about 300,000 clones, roughly 90% seen once. The source material was peripheral blood. The receptor source for this set is a man aged 18 to 29 with active or convalescent COVID-19.

The chain is built from TRBV3-1 (or the pseudogene TRBV3-2) and TRBJ2-2; D might be TRBD1 (5 bases). The CDR3 sequence is 16 residues long. The germline CDR1 and CDR2 sequences are LGHDT and YNNKEL (reference sequence). V lost 1 base, J lost 5 bases, and 14 bases lay in between. The CDR3: CASSQVVGKGTGELFF. The CDR3 DNA reads TGTGCCAGCAGCCAAGTGGTGGGGAAGGGGACCGGGGAGCTGTTTTTT.

The rearrangement links TRBV4-3 to TRBJ2-1, with TRBD2 identical over 8 bases. Germline V gives CDR1 LGHNA, CDR2 YSLEER. The trim removed 1 base at V and 1 base at J, leaving 9 bases unmatched. CDR3 length: 18 amino acids. CDR3 nucleotide sequence: TGCGCCAGCAGCCAAGTCAGGAGCGGGGGAGAATCCTACAATGAGCAGTTCTTC. The encoded protein is CASSQVRSGGESYNEQFF.

The chain is built from TRBV9 and TRBJ2-1, with 11 nucleotides matching TRBD1. Germline CDR1 reads SGDLS; CDR2 reads YYNGEE. CDR3 length: 15 amino acids. V lost 0 bases to trimming and J lost 5 bases; unmatched junction nucleotides: 1. The CDR3 DNA sequence: TGTGCCAGCAGCGTAGGGACAGGGGGCCACAATGAGCAGTTCTTC. Translation gives CASSVGTGGHNEQFF. Supplemented by reference TRBV9 and TRBJ2-1, the full variable domain reads DSGVTQTPKHLITATGQRVTLRCSPRSGDLSVYWYQQSLDQGLQFLIQYYNGEERAKGNILERFSAQQFPDLHSELNLSSLELGDSALYFCASSVGTGGHNEQFFGPGTRLTVL.

CDR3 loop: CASSIVRGGEQFF. CDR3 sequence (DNA): TGTGCCAGTAGTATCGTCAGAGGTGGTGAGCAGTTCTTC. The chain joins TRBV19 to TRBJ2-1; D is unresolved. Germline CDR1 reads LNHDA; CDR2 reads SQIVND (reference sequence). This CDR3 region has 13 residues. Trimming removed 3 bases at V and 9 bases at J, with 12 bases between.

This sequence joins TRBV4-3 and TRBJ1-1; D may be TRBD1 (6 bases). V lost 4 bases, J lost 3 bases, and 15 bases lay in between. The CDR3 sequence is 15 residues long. In germline, CDR1 is LGHNA, CDR2 YSLEER. CDR3 DNA: TGCGCCAGCAGCCGCATCGCAGGGGACGACACTGAAGCTTTCTTT. Protein sequence: CASSRIAGDDTEAFF.

V and J are TRBV7-2 and TRBJ2-7; no firm D call. This CDR3 is 15 amino acids long. Trimming stripped 5 bases from V and 1 base from J, with 15 bases between. The germline gives CDR1 SGHTA, CDR2 FQGNSA. CDR3 amino acids: CASSPGRRSSYEQYF. CDR3 in DNA: TGTGCCAGCAGCCCCGGCAGACGGAGTTCCTACGAGCAGTACTTC.

The V call is TRBV10-3, the J call TRBJ2-1; 11 bases align to TRBD2. The germline V gene has CDR1 ENHRY and CDR2 SYGVKD. This CDR3 has 16 residues. J lost 5 bases, V lost 1 base, and 4 bases had no gene match. CDR3 sequence: CAISEWLAGGDNEQFF. For the CDR3, the DNA is TGTGCCATCAGTGAGTGGCTAGCGGGAGGAGACAATGAGCAGTTCTTC.

The gene calls are TRBV4-1 and TRBJ1-5; 10 nucleotides align to TRBD1. The CDR3 contains 15 residues. V shed 3 bases and J 3 bases; nucleotides not matched to a gene: 2. The germline V gene has CDR1 MGHRA and CDR2 YSYEKL. The CDR3 coding sequence is TGCGCCAGCAGCCAGGGACAGGGGAACAATCAGCCCCAGCATTTT. Its translation: CASSQGQGNNQPQHF.

This chain connects TRBV27 to TRBJ2-3; 8 bases fit TRBD2. The ends lost 6 bases at V and 4 bases at J; junction bases unmatched: 9. CDR3 length: 15 residues. Germline-derived CDR1 and CDR2 are MNHEY and SMNVEV (reference sequence). Here the CDR3 reads CASRPAGAQADTQYF. CDR3 DNA sequence: TGTGCCAGCAGGCCAGCGGGAGCTCAGGCAGATACGCAGTATTTT.

The CDR3 here is CASSQWTGGMQGQYF. CDR3 in DNA: TGTGCCAGCAGCCAATGGACAGGGGGAATGCAAGGGCAGTACTTC. The chain joins TRBV11-2 to TRBJ2-7; 10 bases match TRBD1. This CDR3 is 15 amino acids long. Germline CDR1 reads SGHAT; CDR2 reads FQNNGV. Trimming took 5 bases from V and 9 from J; bases not matched to a gene: 13.